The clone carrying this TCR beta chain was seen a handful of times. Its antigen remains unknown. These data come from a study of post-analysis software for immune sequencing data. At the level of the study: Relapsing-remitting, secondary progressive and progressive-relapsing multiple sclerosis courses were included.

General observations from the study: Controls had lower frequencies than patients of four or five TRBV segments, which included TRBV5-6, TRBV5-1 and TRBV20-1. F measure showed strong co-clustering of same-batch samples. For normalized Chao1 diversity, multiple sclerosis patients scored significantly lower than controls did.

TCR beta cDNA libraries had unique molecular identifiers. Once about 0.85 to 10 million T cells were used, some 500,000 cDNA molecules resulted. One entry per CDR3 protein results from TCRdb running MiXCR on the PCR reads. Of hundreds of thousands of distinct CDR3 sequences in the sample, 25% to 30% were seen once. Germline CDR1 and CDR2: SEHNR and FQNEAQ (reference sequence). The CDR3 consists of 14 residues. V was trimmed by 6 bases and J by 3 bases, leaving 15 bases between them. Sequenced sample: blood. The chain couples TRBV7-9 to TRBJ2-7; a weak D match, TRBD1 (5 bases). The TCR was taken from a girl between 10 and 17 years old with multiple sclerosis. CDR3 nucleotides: TGTGCCAGCAGTAGACCGGACAACTTCTACGAGCAGTACTTC. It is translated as CASSRPDNFYEQYF.